This is a list of T cell receptor beta chains from one sample in a study of vaccination and CD4 T cells after COVID-19. Their antigens are not known. Each CDR3 protein is one row after TCRdb ran MiXCR on the PCR reads. The table shows 20,000 to 30,000 distinct CDR3 sequences, with roughly 45% occurring only once. Input material: CD4+ T cells from blood, cultured in vitro. These receptor sequences come from a human donor who had recovered from COVID-19. Each CDR3 is given with its conserved first and last residue. A D gene is named only where the DNA matches it firmly. A clone size is listed for some rows: how often the clone was seen (once, few, many), or a class if it is expanded.

>-|TRBV6-5|TRBJ1-2|few
TGTGCCAGCAGTTACATACAGGGTTATGGCTACACCTTC
CASSYIQGYGYTF
>TRBD2|TRBV7-6|TRBJ2-1|-
TGTGCCAGCAGCTTAGAGGCTAGCGGGAGGTACAATGAGCAGTTCTTC
CASSLEASGRYNEQFF
>TRBD1|TRBV5-1|TRBJ2-2|-
TGCGCCAGCACCCCGACAGGGACGAACACCGGGGAGCTGTTTTTT
CASTPTGTNTGELFF
>-|TRBV6-1|TRBJ1-5|few
TGTGCCAGCAGTGGCCCCTCCAAGACGGGTCTTAGTCAGCCCCAGCATTTT
CASSGPSKTGLSQPQHF
>-|TRBV10-3|TRBJ1-2|-
TGTGCCATCAGTGAGTCGGACAAAGGGTATGGCTACACCTTC
CAISESDKGYGYTF
>TRBD1|TRBV10-3|TRBJ1-5|few
TGTGCCATCAGTGCTCAGGGGGCAGGGAGCAATCAGCCCCAGCATTTT
CAISAQGAGSNQPQHF
>-|TRBV6-5|TRBJ2-1|-
TGTGCCAGCAGTTACGTGCAGGGGGGACGGTGGCAGTTCTTC
CASSYVQGGRWQFF
>-|TRBV10-3|TRBJ2-2|few
TGTGCCACCCGGGGGGCCAGGGACACCGGGGAGCTGTTTTTT
CATRGARDTGELFF
>-|TRBV21-1|TRBJ2-1|-
TGTGCCAGCAGCAAAGGACTAGCGGGTTACAATGAGCAGTTCTTC
CASSKGLAGYNEQFF
>-|TRBV18|TRBJ1-1|-
TGTGCCAGCTCAACCCGGGACCTAGGGCACACTGAAGCTTTCTTT
CASSTRDLGHTEAFF
>TRBD1|TRBV20-1|TRBJ2-7|-
TGCAGTGCTCTGGTATTGGGGGACAGGGTCAGGGGGCAGTACTTC
CSALVLGDRVRGQYF
>-|TRBV10-3|TRBJ2-3|-
TGTGCCATCAGGCCCGGACAGCCAGATACGCAGTATTTT
CAIRPGQPDTQYF
>-|TRBV30|TRBJ1-6|-
TGTGCCTGGGGGTCGACAGTATTAACCTCACCCCTCCACTTT
CAWGSTVLTSPLHF
>-|TRBV19|TRBJ2-7|few
TGTGCCAGTAGTTACGAGCAGTACTTC
CASSYEQYF
>TRBD1|TRBV28|TRBJ2-7|-
TGTGCCAGCAGCCCACAGGGGGCCCCCTCCTACGAGCAGTACTTC
CASSPQGAPSYEQYF
>TRBD1|TRBV20-1|TRBJ2-2|few
TGCAGTGCTCGATCACCGGGACAGCTAAACACCGGGGAGCTGTTTTTT
CSARSPGQLNTGELFF
>-|TRBV5-1|TRBJ1-4|-
TGCGCCAGCAGCGAGCAGGGAAGAGGAAATGAAAAACTGTTTTTT
CASSEQGRGNEKLFF
>-|TRBV21-1|TRBJ2-7|few
TGTGCCAGCAGCAAAGGTATTTGCCACAACCCTTTTTACGAGCAGTACTTC
CASSKGICHNPFYEQYF
>-|TRBV28|TRBJ2-7|-
TGTGCCAGCAGTCGGACAACCTACGAGCAGTACTTC
CASSRTTYEQYF
>-|TRBV7-2|TRBJ1-5|-
TGTGCCAGCAGCTTAGAAGGGCGCAATCAGCCCCAGCATTTT
CASSLEGRNQPQHF
>TRBD1|TRBV6-1|TRBJ1-2|few
TGTGCCAGCAGTCAACCAAACAGGGGCCTTAACTATGGCTACACCTTC
CASSQPNRGLNYGYTF
>-|TRBV28|TRBJ1-5|few
TGTGCCAGCAACCTCGGCGGGCCCGCTAATCAGCCCCAGCATTTT
CASNLGGPANQPQHF
>TRBD1|TRBV11-3|TRBJ1-1|-
TGTGCCAGTACCGCGGGACGGGCAGGGGGCACGAGAGCTTTCTTT
CASTAGRAGGTRAFF
>-|TRBV2|TRBJ1-6|-
TGTGCCAGCAGTATTGACGGGGTCCATAATTCACCCCTCCACTTT
CASSIDGVHNSPLHF
>-|TRBV15|TRBJ2-7|few
TGTGCCACCAGCAGAGATCCTCTCAGCAGCAGGCGGCCCTACGAGCAGTACTTC
CATSRDPLSSRRPYEQYF
>TRBD2|TRBV19|TRBJ2-3|-
TGTGCCAGTAGTTACCCTAGCGGAGGCACAGATACGCAGTATTTT
CASSYPSGGTDTQYF
>-|TRBV28|TRBJ1-2|-
TGTGCCAGCAGTTTGGTGCCAAACTATGGCTACACCTTC
CASSLVPNYGYTF
>-|TRBV11-2|TRBJ2-7|-
TGTGCCAGCAAAAGGGGCTACGAGCAGTACTTC
CASKRGYEQYF
>-|TRBV14|TRBJ2-7|-
TGTGCCAGCAGCCAAGTAGGGGGTAGGGGCCTTTACGAGCAGTACTTC
CASSQVGGRGLYEQYF
>-|TRBV19|TRBJ1-3|-
TGTGCCAGTAGTATGGAGAGCTCTGGAAACACCATATATTTT
CASSMESSGNTIYF
>TRBD1|TRBV6-4|TRBJ2-5|-
TGTGCCAGCAGTGAGACAGGGGGCAAATCAGAGACCCAGTACTTC
CASSETGGKSETQYF
>-|TRBV20-1|TRBJ1-5|few
TGCAGTGCTCACCCGAGGACCGGATATAGCAATCAGCCCCAGCATTTT
CSAHPRTGYSNQPQHF
>TRBD2|TRBV6-5|TRBJ2-1|-
TGTGCCAGCAGTTACTCGAGATCCAGCGGGGGGGCGAATGAGCAGCTCTTC
CASSYSRSSGGANEQLF
>-|TRBV6-2/TRBV6-3|TRBJ2-5|-
TGTGCCAGCAGTGAGGAGGGGCGACTCCAAGAGACCCAGTACTTC
CASSEEGRLQETQYF
>-|TRBV20-1|TRBJ2-5|few
TGCAGTGCTTCACAAGAGACCCAGTACTTC
CSASQETQYF
>-|TRBV18|TRBJ2-7|-
TGTGCCAGCTCACCAGACCGGCAGGGTAGCCACGAGCAGTACTTC
CASSPDRQGSHEQYF
>-|TRBV27|TRBJ2-3|-
TGTGCCAGCAGTTGGTCGTACAGAGATAGCACAGATACGCAGTATTTT
CASSWSYRDSTDTQYF
>TRBD1|TRBV10-3|TRBJ1-2|few
TGTGCCATCAGTCGGACAGGGAAGAACTATGGCTACACCTTC
CAISRTGKNYGYTF
>-|TRBV6-2/TRBV6-3|TRBJ1-2|-
TGTGCCAGCAGTTACTCTCGACAAAGCTATGGCTACACCTTC
CASSYSRQSYGYTF
>-|TRBV20-1|TRBJ1-2|medium-sized
TGCAGTGCTAGGGCGGGCGTGACCTCCTATGGCTACACCTTC
CSARAGVTSYGYTF